The table lists the clone carrying this TCR beta chain with a few counts. The antigen remains undetermined. The CDR3 is made up of 15 amino acids. V was clipped by 3 bases and J by 2 bases, with 15 bases between them. Germline CDR1 and CDR2: SGHDT and YYEEEE. The source of the sample is a study of Ad26.COV2.S vaccination and SARS-CoV-2 variants. The data were produced by immunoSEQ multiplex PCR, yet TCRdb's version contains in-frame clones alone and is incomplete. This table holds some 180,000 clones, around 88% found once. Findings of the study overall: The analyses of TCR breadth and depth may have understated the size of total T cell responses.

J is TRBJ2-7 and V is TRBV5-6; the D gene is possibly TRBD1 (5 bases). The source of this sequence is a human donor who had recovered from COVID-19. The sample in question was peripheral blood, obtained after recovery from COVID-19. The CDR3: CASSSRAGLPYEQYF. In DNA form, the CDR3 reads TGTGCCAGCAGCTCTCGTGCAGGGTTACCCTACGAGCAGTACTTC.